One sample yielded the 4 T cell receptor beta chains listed below, sequenced in a study of blood T cell repertoires in COVID-19. Only in-frame clones appear in the TCRdb table, and some are missing; sequencing was by immunoSEQ multiplex PCR. The repertoire holds fewer than 450,000 clones, 70% to 90% seen once, with roughly 12% in the top ten. Sample: peripheral blood. Receptor source: a woman between 50 and 59 years old with COVID-19, enrolled during active disease.

The chain couples TRBV27 to TRBJ2-5; 15 bases match TRBD2. Germline V lookup: CDR1 MNHEY, CDR2 SMNVEV (reference sequence). V lost 8 bases and J lost 5; bases outside the gene matches: 9. The CDR3 extends over 16 amino acids. In DNA, the CDR3 is TGTGCCAGCCTTCCAACCGGGACTAGCGGGGGGGAGACCCAGTACTTC. Translated: CASLPTGTSGGETQYF.

This chain uses TRBV19 with TRBJ1-1; 7 bases are a match to TRBD1. Unmatched junction bases numbered 5, after V lost 6 bases and J lost 7 bases. The germline gives CDR1 LNHDA, CDR2 SQIVND (reference sequence). This CDR3 has 12 amino acids. The CDR3 spells CASRGQNFEAFF. The DNA of the CDR3 is TGTGCCAGTAGGGGACAGAACTTTGAAGCTTTCTTT.

Only a few counts were recorded for this clone. The chain couples TRBV27 to TRBJ2-1; TRBD2 is a possible D gene (5 bases). This CDR3 comprises 13 residues. Per the germline V gene, CDR1 is MNHEY and CDR2 is SMNVEV (reference sequence). The CDR3 sequence is CASRSGIYNEQFF. The CDR3 DNA is TGTGCTAGTCGATCGGGAATCTACAATGAGCAGTTCTTC.

This chain links TRBV6-5 with TRBJ2-7, with TRBD1 matching 11 bases. The CDR3 runs to 16 residues. Germline CDR1 MNHEY, CDR2 SVGAGI. Germline trimming cut 1 base from V and 6 bases from J; bases unmatched to any gene: 8. The CDR3 here is CASSYFLPGQGGEQYF. Here the CDR3 DNA reads TGTGCCAGCAGTTACTTTCTACCGGGACAGGGGGGCGAGCAGTACTTC.